The clone carrying this T cell receptor beta chain has ten or more counts. Its specificity is unknown. TCRdb redid the calling of the 5' RACE reads with MiXCR, one entry per CDR3 protein. The sample consists of 550,000 to 700,000 distinct CDR3 sequences, over 8.5% of them appearing once. With 4 bases clipped from V and 3 bases from J, the junction kept 9 bases outside the gene matches. Per the germline V gene, CDR1 is LGHNA and CDR2 is YNFKEQ. The CDR3 totals 16 residues. The data were obtained in a study of identical twins. Findings of the study overall: Researchers caution that invariant MAIT and iNKT cells could partly confound zero-insertion analyses. Abundant beta clonotypes from cord blood had fewer insertions, unlike memory repertoires, which showed none. Models predicted too little out-of-frame TCR alpha sharing in monozygotic twins. Donors were not followed over many years; analysis was cross-sectional.

These records were also assigned to another study, of yellow fever vaccine responses in identical twins.

J is TRBJ2-1 and V is TRBV4-2, with TRBD2 identical over 7 bases. The sequenced sample was PBMCs. This clonotype originated in a woman between 18 and 29 years old in good health. The CDR3 sequence is CASSPLGGFYYNEQFF. The CDR3 region has the DNA TGTGCCAGCAGCCCCCTGGGGGGGTTTTACTACAATGAGCAGTTCTTC.